One sample yielded the 22 T cell receptor beta chains listed below, sequenced in a study of Ad26.COV2.S vaccination and SARS-CoV-2 variants. This sample's treatment: approximately 18 received Ad26.COV2.S at low or high dose, single or two shots; a few received placebo; per-sample allocation not given. Material that was analyzed had been drawn on day 63 after the first vaccine or placebo injection. Produced via immunoSEQ multiplex PCR; TCRdb's table is partial and in-frame only. This table has approximately 400,000 clones, roughly 84% appearing once. This specimen was peripheral blood, taken in a trial of Ad26.COV2.S vaccine versus placebo. The receptors here all came from a person between 18 and 65 years old who received the Ad26.COV2.S COVID-19 vaccine or a placebo.

On this clone: In the same sample, other DNA sequences code for this CDR3. This chain joins TRBV3-1 (or the pseudogene TRBV3-2) and TRBJ2-5; 7 bases are a match to TRBD1. The CDR3 contains 13 residues. With 4 bases clipped from V and 5 bases from J, the junction kept 4 bases outside the gene matches. The germline V gene has CDR1 LGHDT and CDR2 YNNKEL (reference sequence). CDR3 loop: CASSRQGEETQYF. The DNA for the CDR3 is TGTGCCAGCAGCCGCCAGGGGGAGGAGACCCAGTACTTC.

V gene TRBV10-1 combines with J gene TRBJ2-1; 13 bases align to TRBD2. This CDR3 has 15 residues. Germline CDR1 is WNHNN and CDR2 is SYGVQD (reference sequence). The V gene end was trimmed by 5 bases and the J gene end by 7 bases; junction bases not matched to a gene: 5. The CDR3: CASSLLAGGQNEQFF. DNA of the CDR3: TGCGCCAGCAGTCTACTAGCGGGGGGGCAAAATGAGCAGTTCTTC.

The chain links TRBV4-3 to TRBJ2-1; D may be TRBD2 (6 bases). Trimming took off 0 bases at V and 4 bases at J, with 13 bases between the two ends. Germline V gene lookup returns CDR1 LGHNA and CDR2 YSLEER. The CDR3 consists of 16 residues. CDR3 DNA sequence: TGCGCCAGCAGCCAAGAGCGGGGTTTATGGTACAATGAGCAGTTCTTC. Amino acid sequence: CASSQERGLWYNEQFF.

This clone has a handful of counts. The rearrangement links TRBV10-1 to TRBJ1-5; D call uncertain. The germline V and J ends were trimmed by 0 bases and 6 bases, with 6 bases remaining between them. The CDR3 runs 13 residues. Germline-derived CDR1 and CDR2 are WNHNN and SYGVQD (reference sequence). Here the CDR3 DNA reads TGCGCCAGCAGTGAGTCGGGGATTCAGCCCCAGCATTTT. Its protein is CASSESGIQPQHF.

The chain combines TRBV7-2 with TRBJ1-5; 10 nucleotides agree with TRBD1. The CDR3 extends over 17 amino acids. The V segment lost 5 bases and the J segment 1 base; nucleotides outside the gene matches: 8. Germline V CDR1 and CDR2: SGHTA, FQGNSA. CDR3 loop: CASSGGTGARSNQPQHF. The DNA for the CDR3 is TGTGCCAGCAGCGGAGGGACAGGGGCCAGGAGCAATCAGCCCCAGCATTTT.

The CDR3 region has the DNA TGTGCCAGCAGTGCGGGACTAGCGGGGGAAGGTGGCGGGGAGCTGTTTTTT. Residues: CASSAGLAGEGGGELFF. J is TRBJ2-2 and V is TRBV2, with 14 bases fitting TRBD2. With V trimmed by 4 bases and J by 7 bases, 8 bases remained unmatched. CDR3 length equals 17 residues. Germline assignment: CDR1 SNHLY and CDR2 FYNNEI.

V usage is TRBV21-1 and J usage is TRBJ2-5; TRBD2, the table's D call, lacks a check against the DNA. TRBV21-1 is termed a pseudogene. The length of the CDR3 is 17 residues. In nucleotides, the CDR3 is TGTGCCAGCAGCAAAAGCTCCCCTCTGCCTTCCGGGGAGACCCAGTACTTC. It is translated as CASSKSSPLPSGETQYF.

V is TRBV30 and J is TRBJ2-7, with 9 bases aligning to TRBD1. This CDR3 comprises 15 residues. From germline, CDR1 is GTSNPN and CDR2 SVGIG (reference sequence). The V and J ends lost 0 bases and 6 bases, in that order; junction bases with no gene match: 9. The CDR3 sequence is CAWSVLGQGGSEQYF. DNA of the CDR3: TGTGCCTGGAGTGTACTGGGACAGGGAGGGTCCGAGCAGTACTTC.

The V and J genes are TRBV5-1 and TRBJ2-7, with TRBD1 as a possible D gene (5 bases). The CDR3 covers 15 residues. Germline CDR1 reads SGHRS; CDR2 reads YFSETQ. V was trimmed by 4 bases and J by 6 bases, leaving 20 bases between them. CDR3 coding DNA: TGCGCCAGCAGCGTATCCCAGGGCCAGGGCGTCGAGCAGTACTTC. It is translated as CASSVSQGQGVEQYF.

CDR3 sequence reads: CASRATGANYGYTF. The CDR3 DNA follows: TGTGCCAGCAGAGCCACAGGGGCTAACTATGGCTACACCTTC. The V gene is TRBV28, the J gene TRBJ1-2; 7 bases match TRBD1. CDR1 and CDR2 from the germline V gene are MDHEN and SYDVKM. V lost 6 bases, J lost 0 bases, and 4 bases stayed unmatched. This CDR3 region has 14 residues.

J is TRBJ2-1 and V is TRBV2; tentatively, D is TRBD1 (6 bases). The CDR3 runs 13 residues. V lost 4 bases to trimming and J lost 8 bases, with 12 bases between them. The germline gives CDR1 SNHLY, CDR2 FYNNEI. The CDR3 DNA sequence: TGTGCCAGCAGTGTATACAGGGCCCATGAGCAGTTCTTC. Translating gives CASSVYRAHEQFF.

The chain recombines TRBV28 with TRBJ2-7; no definite D call. The CDR3 totals 15 residues. Germline values: CDR1 MDHEN, CDR2 SYDVKM. V lost 6 bases, J lost 2 bases, and 17 bases lay in between. CDR3 in amino acids: CASSTAWPLPYEQYF. The DNA of the CDR3 is TGTGCCAGCAGCACCGCTTGGCCTCTACCCTACGAGCAGTACTTC.

V is TRBV5-6 and J is TRBJ2-3, with TRBD1 matching 7 bases. Germline CDR1 is SGHDT and CDR2 is YYEEEE. V trimming: 4 bases; J trimming: 1 base; junction bases outside the gene matches: 3. This CDR3 contains 14 residues. The CDR3 sequence is CASSRTGGTDTQYF. The CDR3 bases are TGTGCCAGCAGCCGAACAGGGGGCACAGATACGCAGTATTTT.

CDR3 sequence (DNA): TGCGCCAGCAGCCAAGTGGAGGAAATTTCACCCCTCCACTTT. Its protein is CASSQVEEISPLHF. The V gene is TRBV4-3, the J gene TRBJ1-6, with D hard to call. This CDR3 spans 14 amino acids. V lost 1 base and J lost 9, with 10 bases in between. From germline, CDR1 is LGHNA and CDR2 YSLEER.

The chain uses TRBV4-1 and TRBJ2-1; unclear D gene. The germline CDR1 and CDR2 sequences are MGHRA and YSYEKL. The CDR3 has 17 amino acids. The V end was cut by 4 bases, the J end by 4 bases, with 20 bases between. The CDR3 loop reads CASSPRWMDQKYNEQFF. The CDR3 DNA sequence: TGCGCCAGCAGCCCGCGATGGATGGACCAGAAGTACAATGAGCAGTTCTTC.

The chain combines TRBV5-1 with TRBJ2-5, with a weak D call TRBD1 (6 bases). The CDR3 spans 15 residues. Germline V gene data show CDR1 as SGHRS and CDR2 as YFSETQ. The V end lost 0 bases, the J end lost 4 bases, and 13 bases lay between the germline ends. CDR3 residues: CASSLARGSRETQYF. The CDR3, as DNA: TGCGCCAGCAGCTTGGCCAGGGGAAGTAGAGAGACCCAGTACTTC.

The CDR3 loop reads CASSPTGNQPQHF. The DNA for the CDR3 is TGTGCCAGCTCACCAACAGGCAATCAGCCCCAGCATTTT. The genes are TRBV18 and TRBJ1-5; no definite D call. CDR1 is KGHSH, CDR2 LQKENI, per germline. This CDR3 region has 13 residues. V shed 2 bases and J shed 2 bases, with 4 bases lying between them.

J is TRBJ1-1 and V is TRBV19; TRBD1 matches 9 bases. V shed 4 bases and J 11 bases; nucleotides not matched to a gene: 11. The germline V gene has CDR1 LNHDA and CDR2 SQIVND (reference sequence). The CDR3 has 14 residues. Here the CDR3 DNA reads TGTGCCAGTAGTACCCCCGGGACAGGGTTGATGGCTTTCTTT. This translates into CASSTPGTGLMAFF.

This clone was seen only once. The chain carries TRBV6-1 and TRBJ1-5; 8 bases are a match to TRBD1. CDR3 size: 15 residues. The V segment lost 2 bases and the J segment 6 bases; nucleotides outside the gene matches: 6. Per germline, CDR1 MNHNS and CDR2 SASEGT. CDR3 amino acids: CASSESQGAFQPQHF. Here the CDR3 DNA reads TGTGCCAGCAGTGAATCTCAGGGGGCGTTTCAGCCCCAGCATTTT.

This sequence joins TRBV20-1 and TRBJ2-1; D might be TRBD1 (6 bases). The V end lost 5 bases, the J end lost 7 bases, and 9 bases lay between the germline ends. In germline, CDR1 is DFQATT, CDR2 SNEGSKA (reference sequence). CDR3 size: 11 residues. The CDR3 loop is CSADGTNEQFF. CDR3 coding DNA: TGCAGTGCTGACGGGACAAATGAGCAGTTCTTC.

This sequence joins TRBV6-5 and TRBJ2-5; D gene ambiguous. The CDR3 extends over 16 amino acids. Germline CDR1 and CDR2: MNHEY and SVGAGI. V lost 0 bases, J lost 1 base, and 12 bases lay in between. CDR3 nucleotides: TGTGCCAGCAGTTACTCGTCGAGTGGGGTCCAAGAGACCCAGTACTTC. It translates to CASSYSSSGVQETQYF.

The rearrangement joins TRBV24-1 to TRBJ2-5; a weak D match, TRBD1 (6 bases). V lost 3 bases to trimming and J lost 3 bases, with 13 bases between them. The CDR3 is made up of 15 amino acids. Germline-derived CDR1 and CDR2 are KGHDR and SFDVKD. This CDR3 is CATSDPPGQEETQYF. The CDR3 bases are TGTGCCACCAGTGATCCTCCGGGACAAGAAGAGACCCAGTACTTC.